This T cell receptor (beta chain) was profiled in a study of monozygotic twins with inflammatory bowel disease. Findings and caveats of the study: In patient repertoires, differing immunosuppressive treatments may have added some variability.

CDR1 is DFQATT, CDR2 SNEGSKA, per germline (reference sequence). The CDR3 is 12 amino acids. Points on this clonotype: Its cognate antigen is unknown.

The team made cDNA by running eight separate reactions for each sample. From its re-call of the 5' RACE reads, TCRdb lists each CDR3 protein once, without DNA. In all, the sample yields approximately 400,000 distinct CDR3 sequences. The sequence was collected from a human donor with ulcerative colitis or Crohn's disease, or a healthy co-twin of an affected twin (not recorded which). Sequenced material: blood. The chain uses TRBV20-1 and TRBJ2-1; TCRdb's assignment of TRBD2 cannot be checked, as there is no DNA. The CDR3 sequence: CSPSGRAPEQFF.